Presented here are 28 T cell receptor beta chains from one specimen sequenced in a study of Graves' ophthalmopathy and Graves' hyperthyroidism. Transcripts of RNA were the source for amplifying TCR beta CDR3 regions. The authors performed first-round RT-PCR with HTBI primers and then a second-round multiplex PCR. TCRdb reprocessed the multiplex PCR reads with MiXCR, giving one entry per CDR3 protein. The sample has under 800,000 distinct CDR3 sequences, roughly 20% seen once; the top ten hold more than 5.5%. The sample was peripheral blood. The receptors stem from a woman younger than 35 with stable Graves' hyperthyroidism. Some clones in this sample may be carry-over from other donors' samples.

This clonotype has ten or more counts. This rearrangement joins TRBV19 to TRBJ1-5, with D possibly matching TRBD1 (5 bases). The CDR3 runs 13 residues. V was shortened by 5 bases and J by 7 bases, with 12 bases between the two germline ends. Per the germline V gene, CDR1 is LNHDA and CDR2 is SQIVND (reference sequence). CDR3 region: CASSLQGPQPQHF. CDR3 DNA sequence: TGTGCCAGTAGTCTGCAGGGACCCCAGCCCCAGCATTTT.

This clonotype was seen repeatedly, ten times or more. The chain uses TRBV6-2 or TRBV6-3 and TRBJ2-2; tentative D call: TRBD1 (5 bases). V lost 5 bases, J lost 5 bases, and 12 bases lay in between. Germline CDR1 and CDR2: MNHEY and SVGEGT. The CDR3 consists of 14 residues. CDR3 bases: TGTGCCAGCAGTGCCCTTACAGGAACCGGGGAGCTGTTTTTT. This sequence encodes CASSALTGTGELFF.

The CDR3 DNA reads as TGTGCCAGCAGCTTAGGCGGGACAGGACTAGTCGGGCAGTACTTC. This encodes CASSLGGTGLVGQYF. The chain links TRBV7-9 to TRBJ2-7; the D gene is possibly TRBD1 (8 bases). V lost 1 base, J lost 9 bases, and 19 bases lay in between. The CDR3 contains 15 residues. Germline loops: CDR1 SEHNR, CDR2 FQNEAQ (reference sequence).

This clonotype was detected many times. The genes are TRBV6-1 and TRBJ1-2, with D possibly matching TRBD1 (5 bases). V dropped 3 bases and J dropped 5 bases, with 13 bases sitting between them. The CDR3 length is 14 residues. CDR1 and CDR2 from the germline V gene are MNHNS and SASEGT. This chain's CDR3 is CASSEGRDWYGYTF. The DNA of the CDR3 is TGTGCCAGCAGTGAGGGACGAGATTGGTATGGCTACACCTTC.

This clonotype has at least ten counts. The V call is TRBV30, the J call TRBJ1-3, with TRBD1 matching over 7 bases. Germline V CDR1 and CDR2: GTSNPN, SVGIG (reference sequence). With 3 bases clipped from V and 4 bases from J, the junction kept 6 bases outside the gene matches. The CDR3 is 14 residues long. The CDR3 spells CAWRQPGQGNTIYF. The CDR3 DNA reads TGTGCCTGGAGACAGCCGGGACAGGGAAACACCATATATTTT.

Of note for this clonotype: The junction does not match germline at one end; this may be a read error. The V and J genes are TRBV19 and TRBJ2-5; 8 nucleotides align to TRBD2. From germline, CDR1 is LNHDA and CDR2 SQIVND (reference sequence). There are 15 residues in the CDR3. CDR3 protein: CASIDRGGSQETLYF. CDR3 nucleotides: TGTGCCAGTATCGACCGGGGGGGATCACAAGAGACCCTGTACTTC.

The V and J genes are TRBV7-2 and TRBJ2-2; D is ambiguous. Germline CDR1 SGHTA, CDR2 FQGNSA. The CDR3 runs 15 residues. V was shortened by 0 bases and J by 1 base, with 6 bases between the two germline ends. The CDR3 sequence is CASSLADGNTGELFF. The CDR3 region has the DNA TGTGCCAGCAGCTTAGCGGACGGGAACACCGGGGAGCTGTTTTTT.

This clonotype showed up many times. The chain combines TRBV29-1 with TRBJ2-5; D not resolved. CDR3 length: 13 amino acids. V lost 4 bases and J lost 2, with 11 bases in between. Germline V CDR1 and CDR2: SQVTM, ANQGSEA. The CDR3 sequence: CSVVAYRQETQYF. The CDR3 region has the DNA TGCAGCGTTGTTGCCTACCGACAAGAGACCCAGTACTTC.

This clonotype was seen many times. CDR3: CSVAMTGRLDGYTF. In nucleotides, the CDR3 is TGCAGCGTTGCAATGACGGGGCGTCTGGATGGCTACACCTTC. The chain carries TRBV29-1 and TRBJ1-2, with D possibly matching TRBD1 (5 bases). Looked up from germline, CDR1 is SQVTM and CDR2 is ANQGSEA. The CDR3 totals 14 residues. V was cut by 4 bases and J by 6 bases, with 18 bases left in between.

This clonotype was recorded many times. V usage is TRBV12-3 or TRBV12-4 and J usage is TRBJ1-1; the D is unclear. The germline V and J ends were trimmed by 3 bases and 5 bases, with 10 bases remaining between them. The CDR3 totals 13 residues. CDR3 sequence (DNA): TGTGCCAGCAGTTTTCTCCGGTTGACTGAAGCTTTCTTT. It codes for CASSFLRLTEAFF.

This chain links TRBV27 with TRBJ1-5, with TRBD1 matching 9 bases. CDR3 length: 15 amino acids. Germline V CDR1 and CDR2: MNHEY, SMNVEV (reference sequence). V lost 7 bases to trimming and J lost 6 bases; unmatched junction nucleotides: 10. CDR3 protein: CASNPTGGEVQPQHF. CDR3 nucleotides: TGTGCCAGCAATCCGACAGGGGGGGAAGTTCAGCCCCAGCATTTT.

This clonotype was recorded many times. The V gene is TRBV12-3 or TRBV12-4, the J gene TRBJ1-5; 7 bases line up with TRBD1. The length of the CDR3 is 14 residues. V was pared by 5 bases and J by 1 base, with 2 bases of the junction left unmatched. CDR3 sequence: CASSGTASNQPQHF. CDR3 in DNA: TGTGCCAGCAGTGGGACAGCAAGCAATCAGCCCCAGCATTTT.

This clonotype was recorded at least ten times. The chain recombines TRBV27 with TRBJ2-4; 8 bases are shared with TRBD1. The CDR3 contains 16 residues. Germline V CDR1 and CDR2: MNHEY, SMNVEV (reference sequence). V dropped 4 bases and J dropped 3; count of bases not matched to a gene: 8. The CDR3 coding sequence is TGTGCCAGCAGTTCCCAGGGGGCGGTGGGCAAAAACATTCAGTACTTC. As protein: CASSSQGAVGKNIQYF.

This clonotype was observed many times. This chain joins TRBV27 and TRBJ1-6; 8 bases map to TRBD1. This CDR3 spans 16 amino acids. Germline trimming cut 3 bases from V and 9 bases from J; bases unmatched to any gene: 10. Germline CDR1 reads MNHEY; CDR2 reads SMNVEV (reference sequence). CDR3 sequence: CASSFGRGLVPSPLHF. CDR3 coding DNA: TGTGCCAGCAGTTTCGGCAGGGGGCTTGTCCCTTCACCCCTCCACTTT.

This clonotype appeared many times. The chain joins TRBV7-9 to TRBJ1-1; a possible D gene is TRBD1 (5 bases). This CDR3 has 14 residues. Per the germline V gene, CDR1 is SEHNR and CDR2 is FQNEAQ (reference sequence). The V gene lost 1 base and the J gene lost 6 bases, with 12 bases spanning the gap. The CDR3 is CASSLVVREPEAFF. The CDR3 region has the DNA TGTGCCAGCAGCTTAGTTGTCAGGGAGCCTGAAGCTTTCTTT.

This clonotype has ten or more counts. The genes are TRBV28 and TRBJ1-1, with D unclear. V shed 6 bases and J shed 11 bases, with 16 bases lying between them. Germline CDR1 MDHEN, CDR2 SYDVKM. The CDR3 loop spans 12 amino acids. The CDR3 is CASRIRGGQAFF. In DNA, the CDR3 is TGTGCCAGCAGGATAAGAGGAGGTCAGGCTTTCTTT.

There are many counts of this clonotype. The J gene is TRBJ1-1, the V gene TRBV6-1; D call uncertain. CDR3 length: 13 amino acids. Germline CDR1 is MNHNS and CDR2 is SASEGT. Trimming stripped 3 bases from V and 4 bases from J, with 9 bases between. CDR3 in DNA: TGTGCCAGCAGTGAGCAAGGGTTCACTGAAGCTTTCTTT. Amino acids: CASSEQGFTEAFF.

The rearrangement uses TRBV28 and TRBJ1-5; D is undetermined. Trimming took 5 bases from V and 0 from J, leaving 8 bases between them. Germline V lookup: CDR1 MDHEN, CDR2 SYDVKM. The CDR3 consists of 14 residues. The CDR3 is CASSPTSSNQPQHF. The DNA of the CDR3 is TGTGCCAGCAGTCCAACCAGTAGCAATCAGCCCCAGCATTTT.

Note on this clonotype: A single base separates this from a much larger clone, so it may be a read error. Because it lacks the conserved phenylalanine or tryptophan at the end, this CDR3 is likely a read error. Here the CDR3 DNA reads TGTGCCAGCAGGTCACTAGCGGGAGGCCCCACAGATACGCAGTATTGT. Encoded protein: CASRSLAGGPTDTQYC. The chain uses TRBV6-1 and TRBJ2-3; TRBD2 matches at 12 bases. V gave up 6 bases and J gave up 2 bases; unmatched junction bases: 6. CDR3 length equals 16 residues. Per the germline V gene, CDR1 is MNHNS and CDR2 is SASEGT.

The rearrangement joins TRBV6-2 or TRBV6-3 to TRBJ1-1; 7 nucleotides align to TRBD1. Looked up from germline, CDR1 is MNHEY and CDR2 is SVGEGT. The CDR3 sequence is 16 residues long. The V gene end was trimmed by 6 bases and the J gene end by 5 bases; junction bases not matched to a gene: 15. CDR3 sequence: CASSPTLGQARTEAFF. In DNA form, the CDR3 reads TGTGCCAGCAGCCCCACCCTTGGACAGGCGCGTACTGAAGCTTTCTTT.

This clonotype was counted at least ten times. The rearrangement links TRBV29-1 to TRBJ2-4, with D unclear. Germline CDR1 is SQVTM and CDR2 is ANQGSEA. V lost 4 bases and J lost 10, with 14 bases in between. The CDR3 is 12 amino acids. This chain's CDR3 is CSVAKEFEIQYF. DNA for the CDR3: TGCAGCGTTGCTAAGGAATTTGAAATTCAGTACTTC.

This clonotype has a count of ten or more. V usage is TRBV11-2 and J usage is TRBJ2-2, with 10 nucleotides matching TRBD2. The germline V gene encodes CDR1 SGHAT and CDR2 FQNNGV. Germline trimming cut 0 bases from V and 5 bases from J; bases unmatched to any gene: 6. The CDR3 runs 17 residues. CDR3 DNA sequence: TGTGCCAGCAGCTTAGATCGGCTAGCGGGAGAAACCGGGGAGCTGTTTTTT. It translates to CASSLDRLAGETGELFF.

Many counts were recorded for this clonotype. The J gene is TRBJ1-1, the V gene TRBV28; no clear D. Trimming took 3 bases from V and 4 from J, leaving 9 bases between them. Germline V gives CDR1 MDHEN, CDR2 SYDVKM. CDR3 length equals 13 residues. The CDR3 region has the DNA TGTGCCAGCAGTTTTGCGGGTGGCACTGAAGCTTTCTTT. It translates to CASSFAGGTEAFF. Combining the CDR3 with reference TRBV28 and TRBJ1-1 gives the whole variable domain DVKVTQSSRYLVKRTGEKVFLECVQDMDHENMFWYRQDPGLGLRLIYFSYDVKMKEKGDIPEGYSVSREKKERFSLILESASTNQTSMYLCASSFAGGTEAFFGQGTRLTVV.

This clonotype has at least ten counts. The chain carries TRBV6-1 and TRBJ1-3; 8 nucleotides match TRBD1. Germline V gene sequence: CDR1 MNHNS, CDR2 SASEGT. V was pared by 7 bases and J by 0 bases, with 5 bases of the junction left unmatched. The CDR3 is 15 residues long. The CDR3 region has the DNA TGTGCCAGCAACAGAGGGACAGGCTCTGGAAACACCATATATTTT. Protein product: CASNRGTGSGNTIYF.

This clonotype was found many times. The chain links TRBV6-5 to TRBJ2-7; D gene uncertain. Trimming stripped 0 bases from V and 0 bases from J, with 6 bases between. The CDR3 contains 14 residues. Germline assignment: CDR1 MNHEY and CDR2 SVGAGI. Written as DNA, the CDR3 is TGTGCCAGCAGTTACTCGGAGAGCTCCTACGAGCAGTACTTC. It translates to CASSYSESSYEQYF.

The chain joins TRBV4-1 to TRBJ1-1; D uncertain. CDR3 length: 17 amino acids. Trimming shortened V by 0 bases and J by 1 base, and 15 bases separated the two germline ends. Germline V lookup: CDR1 MGHRA, CDR2 YSYEKL. CDR3 nucleotides: TGCGCCAGCAGCCAAGATTCAGTAGGCCTCTGGAACACTGAAGCTTTCTTT. Translating gives CASSQDSVGLWNTEAFF.

This clonotype has a count of ten or more. Here the CDR3 DNA reads TGCGCCAGCAGCTTGGAGGGGTCTCTGTGGGAGCAGTACTTC. Residues: CASSLEGSLWEQYF. The chain uses TRBV5-1 and TRBJ2-7, with D tentatively TRBD1 (5 bases). This CDR3 spans 14 amino acids. Germline-derived CDR1 and CDR2 are SGHRS and YFSETQ. The V gene lost 0 bases and the J gene lost 7 bases, with 14 bases spanning the gap.

This clonotype was observed many times. The rearrangement joins TRBV6-1 to TRBJ1-1; D is undetermined. This CDR3 has 13 amino acids. The germline V gene encodes CDR1 MNHNS and CDR2 SASEGT. V shed 3 bases and J shed 2 bases, with 7 bases lying between them. CDR3 sequence: CASSEHPNTEAFF. For the CDR3, the DNA is TGTGCCAGCAGTGAGCACCCTAACACTGAAGCTTTCTTT.